This T cell receptor (beta chain) is drawn from a study of patients and donors after allogeneic stem cell transplantation. CDR1 and CDR2 (germline): SGHTA, FQGTGA. The CDR3 length is 15 residues. V shed 5 bases, J shed 6 bases, and the junction held 9 bases outside the gene matches. Each CDR3 protein gets one entry after TCRdb re-called the RT-PCR reads with MiXCR. The data contain roughly 200,000 distinct CDR3 sequences, 41% of them singletons. This TCR derives from a human donor who was either an allogeneic HSCT recipient or a stem cell or donor lymphocyte infusion donor (not recorded which). It is not recorded whose cells these are; they may come from a transplant donor. This chain connects TRBV7-3 to TRBJ1-2; 10 nucleotides align to TRBD1. The sample comprised blood, either unsorted or a sorted T cell fraction (not recorded which). This CDR3 reads CASSPTSGQGDGYTF. In DNA form, the CDR3 reads TGTGCCAGCAGCCCGACCTCAGGACAGGGGGATGGCTACACCTTC.